This entry is about one T cell receptor beta chain. The antigen is undetermined. Other DNA sequences within the sample encode an identical CDR3. This CDR3 spans 14 amino acids. Trimming at V came to 0 bases and at J to 8 bases, leaving 4 bases not matched to a gene. Germline loops: CDR1 SGHRS, CDR2 YFSETQ. The data derive from a study of Ad26.COV2.S vaccination and SARS-CoV-2 variants. Whole-study findings and limits: Quantification of TCR breadth and depth may have yielded underestimates of total T cell responses.

Measured with immunoSEQ multiplex PCR; TCRdb has only the in-frame clones, and not every one. Among fewer than 400,000 clones listed, roughly 90% were seen once. Sample treatment: some 20 received Ad26.COV2.S at low or high dose, single or two shots; 5 received placebo; per-sample allocation not given. Each sample was drawn 63 days after the first injection (of vaccine or placebo). Sequences were derived from peripheral blood, sampled in a trial of Ad26.COV2.S vaccine versus placebo. The clonotype originates from a person between 18 and 65 years old who received the Ad26.COV2.S COVID-19 vaccine or a placebo. V is TRBV5-1 and J is TRBJ1-4; 7 bases agree with TRBD1. The CDR3 DNA reads TGCGCCAGCAGCTTGGGACAGGGAAGGGAAAAACTGTTTTTT. Its translation is CASSLGQGREKLFF.